A single sample gave rise to the 15 T cell receptor beta chains below, sequenced in a study of shared T cell receptors in the human thymus. Using immunoSEQ multiplex PCR, the repertoire was profiled, and TCRdb retains in-frame clones only, with some absent. The repertoire consists of about 380,000 clones, with just under 95% occurring once and the leading ten covering 0.02%. The source material was thymocytes. These receptors were taken from a human donor.

This clone was counted a single time. The chain recombines TRBV11-2 with TRBJ2-7, with D unclear. With 3 bases removed from V and 5 bases from J, the gap between germline ends came to 14 bases. Per germline, CDR1 SGHAT and CDR2 FQNNGV. The CDR3 totals 14 residues. The CDR3 protein is CASSFPRNGDEQYF. In DNA, the CDR3 is TGTGCCAGCAGCTTCCCCAGAAACGGCGACGAGCAGTACTTC.

The rearrangement uses TRBV4-1 and TRBJ1-5, with D uncertain. The V gene lost 1 base and the J gene lost 2 bases, with 12 bases spanning the gap. CDR1 and CDR2 from the germline V gene are MGHRA and YSYEKL. The CDR3 length is 16 residues. The CDR3 here is CASSQGGSRGNQPQHF. The CDR3 DNA reads TGCGCCAGCAGCCAAGGAGGCAGTCGGGGCAATCAGCCCCAGCATTTT.

The V gene is TRBV29-1, the J gene TRBJ2-7, with 7 bases lining up with TRBD1. Trimming at V came to 1 base and at J to 3 bases, leaving 3 bases not matched to a gene. The germline gives CDR1 SQVTM, CDR2 ANQGSEA. This CDR3 comprises 13 residues. The CDR3: CSVEVGTDYEQYF. The CDR3 DNA sequence: TGCAGCGTTGAAGTTGGGACAGACTACGAGCAGTACTTC.

The rearrangement links TRBV28 to TRBJ1-3; D perhaps matches TRBD1 (5 bases). The length of the CDR3 is 18 residues. The germline V gene has CDR1 MDHEN and CDR2 SYDVKM. V was shortened by 4 bases and J by 0 bases, with 19 bases between the two germline ends. The CDR3 here is CASSSHPGGGISGNTIYF. The CDR3, as DNA: TGTGCCAGCAGTTCCCATCCGGGGGGGGGAATCTCTGGAAACACCATATATTTT.

The V call is TRBV27, the J call TRBJ2-7; 9 bases agree with TRBD2. Losses at the gene ends were 11 bases for V and 6 bases for J; bases not matched to a gene: 8. The V gene's germline CDR1 is MNHEY and CDR2 SMNVEV (reference sequence). There are 12 residues in the CDR3. The CDR3, as DNA: TGTGCCTCGGGACTAGCAGGGAGCGAGCAGTACTTC. This sequence encodes CASGLAGSEQYF.

This chain joins TRBV28 and TRBJ2-1, with 9 bases matching TRBD1. Germline assignment: CDR1 MDHEN and CDR2 SYDVKM. This CDR3 contains 16 residues. The V and J ends lost 5 bases and 2 bases, in that order; junction bases with no gene match: 7. For the CDR3, the DNA is TGTGCCAGCAGTAAACCTACAGGGGGCGCCTACAATGAGCAGTTCTTC. It translates to CASSKPTGGAYNEQFF.

V gene TRBV25-1 combines with J gene TRBJ2-5; D is undetermined. V lost 2 bases and J 3 bases, leaving 7 bases between the germline ends. The CDR3 extends over 13 amino acids. The germline V gene encodes CDR1 MGHDK and CDR2 SYGVNS. The CDR3 DNA reads as TGTGCCAGCAGTGAACCTGGGGAAGAGACCCAGTACTTC. This encodes CASSEPGEETQYF.

The chain carries TRBV6-6 and TRBJ2-5; tentatively, D is TRBD2 (5 bases). Trimming cost V 6 bases and J 2 bases, with 13 bases left between them. Germline CDR1 reads MNHNY; CDR2 reads SVGAGI (reference sequence). The CDR3 sequence is 14 residues long. The CDR3 DNA reads TGTGCCAGCAGCTCCGAGCGGCAACAAGAGACCCAGTACTTC. Encoded protein: CASSSERQQETQYF.

The rearrangement links TRBV6-1 to TRBJ2-7; D may be TRBD2 (5 bases). Germline V lookup: CDR1 MNHNS, CDR2 SASEGT. V was trimmed by 2 bases and J by 7 bases, leaving 12 bases between them. This CDR3 has 13 amino acids. CDR3 nucleotides: TGTGCCAGCAGTGAATGGGGAACGGGAGAGCAGTACTTC. Its translation: CASSEWGTGEQYF.

This clone has only one observation. The J gene is TRBJ2-3, the V gene TRBV11-2, with 13 bases matching TRBD2. Germline-derived CDR1 and CDR2 are SGHAT and FQNNGV. Unmatched junction bases numbered 8, after V lost 3 bases and J lost 5 bases. This CDR3 comprises 17 residues. The chain's CDR3 is CASSFIPGLAGEDTQYF. The CDR3 DNA reads as TGTGCCAGCAGCTTCATACCCGGACTAGCGGGAGAAGATACGCAGTATTTT.

V gene TRBV11-3 combines with J gene TRBJ2-5; weak D call: TRBD1 (6 bases). The V gene's germline CDR1 is SGHNT and CDR2 YENEEA. The CDR3 extends over 13 amino acids. V was shortened by 1 base and J by 5 bases, with 8 bases between the two germline ends. In DNA form, the CDR3 reads TGTGCCAGCAGCTTAGTAAGGGGGGAGACCCAGTACTTC. As protein: CASSLVRGETQYF.

The chain couples TRBV28 to TRBJ2-7; D is perhaps TRBD2 (6 bases). Trimming shortened V by 4 bases and J by 3 bases, and 19 bases separated the two germline ends. The CDR3 has 16 residues. Germline V lookup: CDR1 MDHEN, CDR2 SYDVKM. CDR3 sequence reads: CASSSPGGAGYYEQYF. Written as DNA, the CDR3 is TGTGCCAGCAGTTCCCCCGGCGGGGCTGGTTACTACGAGCAGTACTTC. Full variable domain (outside the CDR3, taken from reference TRBV28 and TRBJ2-7): DVKVTQSSRYLVKRTGEKVFLECVQDMDHENMFWYRQDPGLGLRLIYFSYDVKMKEKGDIPEGYSVSREKKERFSLILESASTNQTSMYLCASSSPGGAGYYEQYFGPGTRLTVT.

The V call is TRBV28, the J call TRBJ1-3; 7 nucleotides align to TRBD1. Germline V gene lookup returns CDR1 MDHEN and CDR2 SYDVKM. The CDR3 extends over 12 amino acids. Losses at the gene ends were 10 bases for V and 6 bases for J; bases not matched to a gene: 6. The CDR3 loop is CATVRGQNTIYF. CDR3 in DNA: TGTGCCACCGTTAGGGGGCAAAACACCATATATTTT. The complete variable domain, with remaining parts taken from reference TRBV28 and TRBJ1-3, reads DVKVTQSSRYLVKRTGEKVFLECVQDMDHENMFWYRQDPGLGLRLIYFSYDVKMKEKGDIPEGYSVSREKKERFSLILESASTNQTSMYLCATVRGQNTIYFGEGSWLTVV.

The rearrangement joins TRBV18 to TRBJ2-5; a weak D match, TRBD2 (5 bases). V was pared by 0 bases and J by 5 bases, with 10 bases between. Germline values: CDR1 KGHSH, CDR2 LQKENI. The CDR3 contains 14 residues. The CDR3 DNA is TGTGCCAGCTCACCACCTTTTAGCGTGGAGACCCAGTACTTC. Translation gives CASSPPFSVETQYF.

The V and J genes are TRBV4-3 and TRBJ2-1, with 7 nucleotides matching TRBD1. Germline V gene sequence: CDR1 LGHNA, CDR2 YSLEER. V was pared by 0 bases and J by 4 bases, with 9 bases of the junction left unmatched. This CDR3 region has 17 residues. For the CDR3, the DNA is TGCGCCAGCAGCCAAGATCGGAAAGGGGGCGCTTACAATGAGCAGTTCTTC. Its translation: CASSQDRKGGAYNEQFF.